A selection of T cell receptor beta chains follows, all from one sample in a study of beta chain features in type 1 diabetes. Only in-frame clones appear in the TCRdb table, and some are missing; sequencing was by immunoSEQ multiplex PCR. The sample contains over 600,000 clones, over 10% of which appear only once. Sequencing was performed on naive CD4+ T cells from blood. Receptors originate from a young man with type 1 diabetes. The CDR3 runs from the conserved cysteine through the conserved F or W. A D gene is named only where the DNA matches it firmly. Rows give clone size only sometimes, using once, few, many, or a class for an expanded clone.

V: TRBV9
J: TRBJ1-1
size: few
D: TRBD1
CDR3: CASSATGGGTEAFF
DNA: TGTGCCAGCAGCGCGACAGGGGGAGGCACTGAAGCTTTCTTT

V: TRBV2
J: TRBJ2-6
size: few
D: .
CDR3: CASSVFEAGANVLTF
DNA: TGTGCCAGCAGTGTTTTCGAAGCGGGGGCCAACGTCCTGACTTTC

V: TRBV4-3
J: TRBJ2-7
size: few
D: TRBD2
CDR3: CASSQDLAGGRYEQYF
DNA: TGCGCCAGCAGCCAAGATCTCGCGGGGGGCCGCTACGAGCAGTACTTC

V: TRBV7-3
J: TRBJ1-2
size: .
D: .
CDR3: CASSLGGSNYGYTF
DNA: TGTGCCAGCAGCTTGGGAGGGAGTAACTATGGCTACACCTTC

V: TRBV5-6
J: TRBJ2-7
size: .
D: .
CDR3: CASSLKGFFTYEQYF
DNA: TGTGCCAGCAGCTTGAAGGGGTTCTTCACCTACGAGCAGTACTTC

V: TRBV7-9
J: TRBJ2-5
size: few
D: .
CDR3: CASSLGTTGTTGPEAQYF
DNA: TGTGCCAGCAGCTTGGGGACAACCGGGACTACGGGGCCTGAGGCCCAGTACTTC

V: TRBV19
J: TRBJ1-4
size: few
D: .
CDR3: CASSIAQGTAVEKLFF
DNA: TGTGCCAGTAGTATCGCACAGGGTACGGCGGTGGAAAAACTGTTTTTT

V: TRBV27
J: TRBJ2-5
size: .
D: .
CDR3: CAARGHDQETQYF
DNA: TGTGCCGCCAGGGGACACGACCAAGAGACCCAGTACTTC

V: TRBV19
J: TRBJ1-4
size: .
D: TRBD1
CDR3: CASRRDRGGEKLFF
DNA: TGTGCCAGTAGACGGGACAGGGGTGGTGAAAAACTGTTTTTT

V: TRBV28
J: TRBJ2-4
size: .
D: .
CDR3: CASRPGQENIQYF
DNA: TGTGCCAGCAGGCCCGGACAAGAAAACATTCAGTACTTC

V: TRBV9
J: TRBJ1-6
size: few
D: .
CDR3: CASSVAGGKNSPLHF
DNA: TGTGCCAGCAGCGTAGCGGGGGGGAAGAATTCACCCCTCCACTTT

V: TRBV28
J: TRBJ2-5
size: .
D: TRBD1
CDR3: CASSTGGGETQYF
DNA: TGTGCCAGCAGTACAGGGGGAGGAGAGACCCAGTACTTC

V: TRBV10-1
J: TRBJ2-7
size: few
D: TRBD2
CDR3: CASSELLAGGHEQYF
DNA: TGCGCCAGCAGCGAGTTACTAGCGGGAGGGCACGAGCAGTACTTC

V: TRBV25-1
J: TRBJ2-5
size: few
D: TRBD2
CDR3: CASSETRISGGFLETQYF
DNA: TGTGCCAGCAGTGAGACCCGAATTAGCGGGGGGTTTCTTGAGACCCAGTACTTC

V: TRBV11-3
J: TRBJ2-3
size: .
D: TRBD1
CDR3: CASSTGTGPTDTQYF
DNA: TGTGCCAGCAGCACAGGGACAGGGCCCACAGATACGCAGTATTTT

V: TRBV15
J: TRBJ1-2
size: .
D: .
CDR3: CATSRNRENYGYTF
DNA: TGTGCCACCAGCAGAAACAGGGAGAACTATGGCTACACCTTC

V: TRBV29-1
J: TRBJ2-2
size: few
D: .
CDR3: CSVGGVFGELFF
DNA: TGCAGCGTTGGTGGGGTTTTCGGGGAGCTGTTTTTT

V: TRBV7-2
J: TRBJ2-6
size: .
D: .
CDR3: CASSYQGSSGANVLTF
DNA: TGTGCCAGCAGCTACCAGGGGAGCTCTGGGGCCAACGTCCTGACTTTC